What follows describes a single T cell receptor beta chain. Its antigen is currently unknown. This sample stems from a study of shared clonotypes between healthy human individuals. About the research overall: The composition of the donors was a couple of women and a few men aged 18 to 49. Study results and caveats: Measured sharing among donors was expected to vary with sequencing depth. Across a few donors, naive CD4 shared 4.5% to 6%, naive CD8 approximately 3.5%, memory CD4 2% to 2.5%, memory CD8 over 0.3%.

Clones were read by immunoSEQ multiplex PCR, and TCRdb kept only the in-frame ones, dropping some. The profile shows roughly 2.5 million clones, around nine tenths of them singletons. The CDR3 runs to 15 residues. The V end lost 5 bases, the J end lost 7 bases, and 17 bases lay between the germline ends. In germline, CDR1 is SNHLY, CDR2 FYNNEI. This clonotype was obtained from a young man in good health. The sequenced sample consisted of naive CD4+ T cells sorted from blood. Sample subset: CD45RA+ positively selected. The rearrangement uses TRBV2 and TRBJ1-4; D not certain. CDR3 DNA sequence: TGTGCCAGCAGTATAAGGACGGCCAGCCGTGAAAAACTGTTTTTT. Translating gives CASSIRTASREKLFF. The whole variable domain, filled in from reference TRBV2 and TRBJ1-4, reads EPEVTQTPSHQVTQMGQEVILRCVPISNHLYFYWYRQILGQKVEFLVSFYNNEISEKSEIFDDQFSVERPDGSNFTLKIRSTKLEDSAMYFCASSIRTASREKLFFGSGTQLSVL.